The 23 T cell receptor beta chains below were found in one sample sequenced in a study of circulating CD8 cells and anti-PD-1 response in melanoma. Sorting of live CD3+CD8+TCRalphabeta+ cells by PD-1 and/or TIGIT gave four subsets. Using 15 ng of total RNA, TCR libraries were made with the QIAseq Immune Repertoire TCR panel. TCRdb recomputed calls from the reads with MiXCR, one row per CDR3 protein. The sample carries 2,000 or so distinct CDR3 sequences, roughly 8% recorded once. The specimen was CD8+ T cells from PBMCs, collected at baseline or after one month of anti-PD-1 therapy (not recorded which). These TCRs come from a human donor with melanoma.

This clonotype is medium-sized in the sample. The chain links TRBV27 to TRBJ2-5, with 10 bases matching TRBD2. Per the germline V gene, CDR1 is MNHEY and CDR2 is SMNVEV (reference sequence). The CDR3 is made up of 15 amino acids. V was pared by 5 bases and J by 6 bases, with 9 bases of the junction left unmatched. The CDR3 reads CASSPSGGARKTQYF. The CDR3 nucleotides read TGTGCCAGCAGTCCCAGCGGGGGGGCCAGGAAGACCCAGTACTTC.

CDR3 in amino acids: CASSPRTASSYEQYF. The CDR3 DNA follows: TGTGCCAGCAGTCCCCGGACAGCGAGCTCCTACGAGCAGTACTTC. The chain carries TRBV28 and TRBJ2-7; tentatively, D is TRBD1 (6 bases). There are 15 residues in the CDR3. Trimming stripped 5 bases from V and 0 bases from J, with 14 bases between. CDR1 MDHEN and CDR2 SYDVKM come from the germline V gene. The full variable domain, in which reference TRBV28 and TRBJ2-7 provide the parts outside the CDR3, is DVKVTQSSRYLVKRTGEKVFLECVQDMDHENMFWYRQDPGLGLRLIYFSYDVKMKEKGDIPEGYSVSREKKERFSLILESASTNQTSMYLCASSPRTASSYEQYFGPGTRLTVT.

This clonotype was counted only a few times. The chain has TRBV19 and TRBJ2-1; possibly TRBD1 or TRBD2 for D (5 bases each). This CDR3 region has 15 residues. Germline V gene lookup returns CDR1 LNHDA and CDR2 SQIVND (reference sequence). Trimming left V 9 bases short and J 3 bases short, with 18 bases between. The CDR3 sequence: CASGQGVTSYNEQFF. CDR3 nucleotide sequence: TGTGCCAGCGGTCAGGGAGTGACCAGCTACAATGAGCAGTTCTTC.

In its sample, this clonotype is medium-sized (0.01 to 0.1%). The V and J genes are TRBV19 and TRBJ2-5; a weak D match, TRBD1 (5 bases). V lost 8 bases, J lost 5 bases, and 9 bases lay in between. CDR1 is LNHDA, CDR2 SQIVND, per germline (reference sequence). The CDR3 length is 11 residues. The CDR3 bases are TGTGCCAGTGCAAAGGGGGAGACCCAGTACTTC. This sequence encodes CASAKGETQYF.

This clonotype is termed medium-sized. The genes are TRBV28 and TRBJ2-7; maybe TRBD2 (7 bases). Trimming pared 4 bases from V and 6 bases from J, leaving 19 bases between. CDR1 and CDR2 (germline): MDHEN, SYDVKM. CDR3 length equals 15 residues. CDR3 sequence: CASSSQHEGGGEQYF. CDR3 sequence (DNA): TGTGCCAGCAGTTCCCAGCACGAGGGAGGGGGCGAGCAGTACTTC.

By frequency in the sample, this clonotype is medium-sized. This chain uses TRBV27 with TRBJ2-1; the match to TRBD2 covers 10 bases. CDR3 length: 15 residues. J was trimmed by 4 bases and V by 5 bases; bases with no gene match: 5. The germline V gene has CDR1 MNHEY and CDR2 SMNVEV (reference sequence). CDR3 bases: TGTGCCAGCAGTATCTCTAGCGGGGGATACAATGAGCAGTTCTTC. Translated, it gives CASSISSGGYNEQFF.

By sample fraction, this clonotype is medium-sized. V usage is TRBV5-6 and J usage is TRBJ1-5, with D hard to call. This CDR3 has 12 amino acids. The V gene lost 0 bases and the J gene lost 3 bases, with 1 base spanning the gap. Germline CDR1 and CDR2: SGHDT and YYEEEE. As DNA, the CDR3 is TGTGCCAGCAGCTTGGCCAATCAGCCCCAGCATTTT. Translation gives CASSLANQPQHF.

The sample holds a few counts of this clonotype. A much larger clone differs from this one at a single base, so this may be a read error. The rearrangement joins TRBV27 to TRBJ1-5; D gene ambiguous. This CDR3 is 14 amino acids long. Germline V CDR1 and CDR2: MNHEY, SMNVEV (reference sequence). CDR3 protein: CARSLAMGNQPQHF. The CDR3 bases are TGTGCCCGCAGTTTAGCAATGGGTAATCAGCCCCAGCATTTT.

This clonotype came up a few times. The CDR3 protein is CSVPGDSGSFDEQYF. The CDR3 bases are TGCAGCGTCCCCGGAGATAGCGGGAGCTTCGACGAGCAGTACTTC. V is TRBV29-1 and J is TRBJ2-7; 9 bases map to TRBD2. CDR1 and CDR2 (germline): SQVTM, ANQGSEA. This CDR3 has 15 amino acids. V dropped 6 bases and J dropped 5; count of bases not matched to a gene: 14.

This clonotype is labeled as medium-sized. The rearrangement uses TRBV4-3 and TRBJ1-2; the D gene is possibly TRBD1 (5 bases). Germline-derived CDR1 and CDR2 are LGHNA and YSLEER. The V end was cut by 4 bases, the J end by 8 bases, with 20 bases between. The CDR3 runs 15 residues. CDR3 amino acids: CASSPPGASAGGYTF. CDR3 in DNA: TGCGCCAGCAGCCCACCCGGGGCGAGCGCCGGAGGCTACACCTTC.

The V gene is TRBV28, the J gene TRBJ2-7, with TRBD1 matching 11 bases. The CDR3 totals 16 residues. J was trimmed by 0 bases and V by 5 bases; bases with no gene match: 6. CDR1 and CDR2 from the germline V gene are MDHEN and SYDVKM. As DNA, the CDR3 is TGTGCCAGCAGTCGACTCGGACAGGGGGCCTCCTACGAGCAGTACTTC. This sequence encodes CASSRLGQGASYEQYF.

By sample share, this clonotype is medium-sized. V gene TRBV6-5 combines with J gene TRBJ2-7, with 9 bases aligning to TRBD2. The V gene end was trimmed by 4 bases and the J gene end by 1 base; junction bases not matched to a gene: 8. Germline-derived CDR1 and CDR2 are MNHEY and SVGAGI. CDR3 length: 16 residues. CDR3 DNA: TGTGCCAGCAGTTCTGGCGGCGGGAGGGCGTCCTACGAGCAGTACTTC. Its translation: CASSSGGGRASYEQYF.

By share of the sample, this clonotype is large. The chain has TRBV28 and TRBJ2-1, with D unresolved. This CDR3 comprises 13 residues. Germline V gene data show CDR1 as MDHEN and CDR2 as SYDVKM. Trimming pared 7 bases from V and 10 bases from J, leaving 17 bases between. Here the CDR3 DNA reads TGTGCCAGCACCGATTTATCAGCTCTCGAGCAGTTCTTC. It specifies CASTDLSALEQFF.

By share of the sample, this clonotype is large. The chain uses TRBV19 and TRBJ2-3, with 10 bases fitting TRBD2. The CDR3 contains 15 residues. J was trimmed by 2 bases and V by 5 bases; bases with no gene match: 4. CDR1 LNHDA and CDR2 SQIVND come from the germline V gene (reference sequence). The CDR3, as DNA: TGTGCCAGTAGTTCCGGGACTAGCGTCACAGATACGCAGTATTTT. Translating gives CASSSGTSVTDTQYF.

This clonotype was detected only a few times. The junction departs from the called germline gene at one end, perhaps through a read error. This chain uses TRBV27 with TRBJ2-3; 9 bases map to TRBD2. The CDR3 is made up of 12 amino acids. Germline CDR1 and CDR2: MNHEY and SMNVEV (reference sequence). CDR3 sequence: CAGRLAEDTQYF. In DNA, the CDR3 is TGTGCCGGCAGACTAGCGGAAGATACGCAGTATTTT.

By proportion, this clonotype is large (0.1 to 1%). The V call is TRBV20-1, the J call TRBJ2-4, with a possible D match to TRBD2 (6 bases). The CDR3 is made up of 13 amino acids. Germline V lookup: CDR1 DFQATT, CDR2 SNEGSKA (reference sequence). Trimming left V 5 bases short and J 0 bases short, with 8 bases between. The CDR3 DNA reads TGCAGTGCTGGGGGACTAGCCAAAAACATTCAGTACTTC. It encodes CSAGGLAKNIQYF.

This clonotype was seen more than once but under ten times. Possible read error: a much larger clone is one base away. This chain links TRBV14 with TRBJ2-2, with D perhaps given as TRBD1 or TRBD2 (5 bases each). The CDR3 loop spans 16 amino acids. Germline V gene sequence: CDR1 SGHDN, CDR2 FVKESK. DNA for the CDR3: TGTGCCAGCAGCCCCTGGGGGACGGCGAACACCGGGGAGCTGTCTTTT. It codes for CASSPWGTANTGELSF. Complete variable domain (other parts from reference TRBV14 and TRBJ2-2): EAGVTQFPSHSVIEKGQTVTLRCDPISGHDNLYWYRRVMGKEIKFLLHFVKESKQDESGMPNNRFLAERTGGTYSTLKVQPAELEDSGVYFCASSPWGTANTGELSFGEGSRLTVL.

Judged by abundance, this clonotype is medium-sized. The chain joins TRBV4-3 to TRBJ2-1, with TRBD2 matching over 10 bases. J lost 7 bases, V lost 0 bases, and 9 bases had no gene match. Germline V gives CDR1 LGHNA, CDR2 YSLEER. The CDR3 has 17 residues. The CDR3, as DNA: TGCGCCAGCAGCCAAGAAGCAGGTCTAGCGGGAGCGAATGAGCAGTTCTTC. This encodes CASSQEAGLAGANEQFF.

In its sample, this clonotype ranks as large. The chain combines TRBV6-2 or TRBV6-3 with TRBJ2-2, with D possibly matching TRBD2 (5 bases). Trimming removed 5 bases at V and 6 bases at J, with 22 bases between. CDR3 length equals 17 residues. Germline CDR1 and CDR2: MNHEY and SVGEGT. CDR3 DNA: TGTGCCAGCAGTACACCAGGACTCAAGGGTGTCCCCGGGGAGCTGTTTTTT. Translated: CASSTPGLKGVPGELFF.

Remarks on this clonotype: Relative to the germline gene, one junction end is altered; a read error may explain this. The chain is built from TRBV20-1 and TRBJ2-4; D perhaps matches TRBD2 (6 bases). Germline assignment: CDR1 DFQATT and CDR2 SNEGSKA (reference sequence). The CDR3 is 13 amino acids. The CDR3 bases are TGCGGTGCTGGGGGACTGGCCAAAAACATTCAGTACTTC. Its translation is CGAGGLAKNIQYF.

By share of the sample, this clonotype is medium-sized. The chain recombines TRBV6-7 with TRBJ2-5, with D possibly being TRBD2 (6 bases). TRBV6-7 is sorted into the ORF group, with uncertain function. The CDR3 totals 16 residues. Trimming left V 0 bases short and J 4 bases short, with 15 bases between. The CDR3 here is CASSYSRPGVGETQYF. The CDR3 coding sequence is TGTGCCAGCAGTTACTCGAGACCGGGGGTAGGAGAGACCCAGTACTTC.

This clonotype is categorized as large. J is TRBJ2-1 and V is TRBV28, with D possibly TRBD2 on 7 matching bases. Germline V gene lookup returns CDR1 MDHEN and CDR2 SYDVKM. The length of the CDR3 is 14 residues. Trimming cost V 10 bases and J 0 bases, with 13 bases left between them. This CDR3 reads CATLRGASYNEQFF. The CDR3 DNA reads TGTGCCACCCTTCGGGGGGCCTCCTACAATGAGCAGTTCTTC.

This clonotype is medium-sized. V usage is TRBV29-1 and J usage is TRBJ1-2; D gene unclear. The CDR3 spans 14 residues. The germline V gene has CDR1 SQVTM and CDR2 ANQGSEA. V was pared by 4 bases and J by 4 bases, with 16 bases between. CDR3 in amino acids: CSVAYPGGPYGYTF. The DNA for the CDR3 is TGCAGCGTTGCTTACCCAGGTGGACCCTATGGCTACACCTTC.